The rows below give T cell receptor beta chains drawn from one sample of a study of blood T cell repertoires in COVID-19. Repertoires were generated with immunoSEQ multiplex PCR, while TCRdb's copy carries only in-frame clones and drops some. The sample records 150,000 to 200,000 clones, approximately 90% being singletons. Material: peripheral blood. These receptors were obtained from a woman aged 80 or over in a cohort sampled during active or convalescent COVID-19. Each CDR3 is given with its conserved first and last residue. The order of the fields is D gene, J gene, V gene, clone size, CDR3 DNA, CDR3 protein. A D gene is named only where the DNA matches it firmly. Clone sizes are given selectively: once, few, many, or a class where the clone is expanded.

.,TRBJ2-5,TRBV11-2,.,TGTGCCAGCAGCTTAAGCGTACAAGAGACCCAGTACTTC,CASSLSVQETQYF
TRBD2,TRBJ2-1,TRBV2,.,TGTGCCAGCAGTGCCAGAAATAGCGGGCCTCTCTATGAGCAGTTCTTC,CASSARNSGPLYEQFF
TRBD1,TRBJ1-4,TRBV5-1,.,TGCGCCAGCAGTCGGGACAGGGGAAATGAAAAACTGTTTTTT,CASSRDRGNEKLFF
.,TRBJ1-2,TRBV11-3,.,TGTGCCAGCAGCTCATTCGTAGGGGACTTTCATGCCTACTATGGCTACACCTTC,CASSSFVGDFHAYYGYTF
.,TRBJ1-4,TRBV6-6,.,TGTGCCAGCATCCAGGGTGAGACTAATGAAAAACTGTTTTTT,CASIQGETNEKLFF
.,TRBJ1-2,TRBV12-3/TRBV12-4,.,TGTGCCAGCAGTTTGCAGGGCACCTATGGCTACACCTTC,CASSLQGTYGYTF
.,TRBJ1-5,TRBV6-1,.,TGTGCCAGCAGTGAACAAGGGGGAATGTATCAGCCCCAGCATTTT,CASSEQGGMYQPQHF
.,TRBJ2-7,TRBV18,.,TGTGCCAGCTCACCACCGTCAGCAGGGTCCGGCGAGCAGTACTTC,CASSPPSAGSGEQYF
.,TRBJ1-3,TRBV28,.,TGTGCCAGCAGTTCCACCGGCAAGGGGGACACCATATATTTT,CASSSTGKGDTIYF
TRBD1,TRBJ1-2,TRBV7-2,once,TGTGCCAGCAGCTTAGCTGGGCAGGGGGGTCATGGCTACACCTTC,CASSLAGQGGHGYTF
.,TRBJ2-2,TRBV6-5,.,TGTGCCAGCAGTCCTCTTGGGGGGGCAGGCGGGGAGCTGTTTTTT,CASSPLGGAGGELFF
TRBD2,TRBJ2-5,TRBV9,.,TGTGCCAGCAGCGTAGTGGTTAGCGGGGGTGGAGAGACCCAGTACTTC,CASSVVVSGGGETQYF
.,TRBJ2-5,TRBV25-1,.,TGTGCCAGCAGTGTTAGAGGCCGAGAGACCCAGTACTTC,CASSVRGRETQYF
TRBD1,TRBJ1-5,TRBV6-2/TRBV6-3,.,TGTGCCAGCAGTCCCCGGGACAGGGCTGATCGGCCCCAGCATTTT,CASSPRDRADRPQHF
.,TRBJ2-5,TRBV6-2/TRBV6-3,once,TGTGCCAGCAGTTATCCTCCCTCCCCCATCCTGACTCAAGAGACCCAGTACTTC,CASSYPPSPILTQETQYF
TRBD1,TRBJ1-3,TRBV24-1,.,TGTGCCACCAGTGATGGGGGACAGGGGGGAAACACCATATATTTT,CATSDGGQGGNTIYF
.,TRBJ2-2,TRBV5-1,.,TGCGCCAGCAGCTTTGGGTCTAGCAACACCGGGGAGCTGTTTTTT,CASSFGSSNTGELFF
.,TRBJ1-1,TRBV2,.,TGTGCCAGCAGTGAACTTTCGGGGACTGAAGCTTTCTTT,CASSELSGTEAFF
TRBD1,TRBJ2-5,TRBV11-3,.,TGTGCCAGCAGCCATAGAGTGGGACAGGGGTTGGAGACCCAGTACTTC,CASSHRVGQGLETQYF
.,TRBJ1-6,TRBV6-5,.,TGTGCCAGCGGCAAGACAGGCCGTAATTCACCCCTCCACTTT,CASGKTGRNSPLHF
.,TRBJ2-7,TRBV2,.,TGTGCCAGCAACGACAGGCTAAGCTCCTACGAGCAGTACTTC,CASNDRLSSYEQYF
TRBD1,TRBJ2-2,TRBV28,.,TGTGCCAGCAGTCCCTCGGGACAGGGTATCCCAAAAAACACCGGGGAGCTGTTTTTT,CASSPSGQGIPKNTGELFF
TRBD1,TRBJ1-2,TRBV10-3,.,TGTGCCATCAGTGACATTACCGGGACAGGGCGGAATGCCTTC,CAISDITGTGRNAF
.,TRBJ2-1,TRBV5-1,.,TGCGCCAGCAGCTTGGGAGGAAGACGAGGCGATGAGCAGTTCTTC,CASSLGGRRGDEQFF
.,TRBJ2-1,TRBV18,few,TGTGCCAGCTCACCAGGGGGCAATAACAATGAGCAGTTCTTC,CASSPGGNNNEQFF
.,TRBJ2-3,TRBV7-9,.,TGTGCCAGCAGCTTAGTGGGCCCAGATACGCAGTATTTT,CASSLVGPDTQYF
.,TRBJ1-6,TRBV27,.,TGTGCCAGCAGTCCCCCAGGGGCTCAGGCACCCCTCCACTTT,CASSPPGAQAPLHF
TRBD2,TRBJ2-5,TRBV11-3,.,TGTGCCAGCAGCCAACAACTAGCGGGCGATCAAGAGACCCAGTACTTC,CASSQQLAGDQETQYF
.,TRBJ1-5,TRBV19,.,TGTGCCAGTAACCGAGGGTCAGAGGGGCCCCAGCATTTT,CASNRGSEGPQHF
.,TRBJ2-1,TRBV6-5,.,TGTGCCAGCAGTTGGTCGGGAGCCAATGAGCAGTTCTTC,CASSWSGANEQFF
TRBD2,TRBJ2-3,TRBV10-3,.,TGTGCCATCAATGCAAGATCGGGATTAGCGGGGTTAGATACGCAGTATTTT,CAINARSGLAGLDTQYF
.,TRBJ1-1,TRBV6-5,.,TGTGCCAGCAGGGAGCAGGGGATGGGGAACACTGAAGCTTTCTTT,CASREQGMGNTEAFF
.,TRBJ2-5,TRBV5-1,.,TGCGCCAGCAGCGTGGCAGGGAGGAAAGAGACCCAGTACTTC,CASSVAGRKETQYF
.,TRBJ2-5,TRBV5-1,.,TGCGCCAGCAGCTTCCGATCCGGAGAGACCCAGTACTTC,CASSFRSGETQYF
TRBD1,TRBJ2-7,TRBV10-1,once,TGCGCCAGCAGTGCCTCAGGGGGCTCCTACGAGCAGTACTTC,CASSASGGSYEQYF
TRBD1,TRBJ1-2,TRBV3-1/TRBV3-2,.,TGTGCCAGCAGCCAGATCTTGACAGGGGCGGCCTATGGCTACACCTTC,CASSQILTGAAYGYTF
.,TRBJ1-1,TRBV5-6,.,TGTGCCAGCAGCGTCCCGGGGAACACTGAAGCTTTCTTT,CASSVPGNTEAFF
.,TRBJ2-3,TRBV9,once,TGTGCCAGCAGCATCTGGACTAACACAGATACGCAGTATTTT,CASSIWTNTDTQYF
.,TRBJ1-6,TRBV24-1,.,TGTGCCACCAGTGATACCCGGGGGGCTGGGAATTCACCCCTCCACTTT,CATSDTRGAGNSPLHF
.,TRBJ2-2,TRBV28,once,TGTGCCAGCAGGTCCAGCGGGAACACCGGGGAGCTGTTTTTT,CASRSSGNTGELFF
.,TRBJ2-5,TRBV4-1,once,TGCGCCAGCAGCGAAAGTCCGGTTGGGAGCCAAGAGACCCAGTACTTC,CASSESPVGSQETQYF
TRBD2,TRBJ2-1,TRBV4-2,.,TGTGCCAGCAGCCAAGTTACTAGCGGGAGGTCGATTTACGGGGAGCAGTTCTTC,CASSQVTSGRSIYGEQFF
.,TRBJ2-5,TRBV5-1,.,TGCGCCAGCACTCCCCAGGGATTGATGTTCGGGGAGACCCAGTACTTC,CASTPQGLMFGETQYF
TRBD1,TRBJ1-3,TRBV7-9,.,TGTGCCAGCAGACTACAGGGGGCCGGCTCTGGAAACACCATATATTTT,CASRLQGAGSGNTIYF
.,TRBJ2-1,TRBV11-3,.,TGTGCCAGCAGCTTAGATTTGCCAGGAGGGGAAGACAATGAGCAGTTCTTC,CASSLDLPGGEDNEQFF